This is a list of T cell receptor beta chains from one sample in a study of T-cell memory formation after mild COVID-19. TCRdb reprocessed the 5' RACE reads with MiXCR, giving one entry per CDR3 protein. The table includes roughly 300,000 distinct CDR3 sequences, 16% detected once. The sequenced material came from PBMCs or a T cell subset sorted from them (not recorded which). The receptors here all came from a man younger than 30 who had mild COVID-19 (a few samples of this study predate the infection). Cell type and time point are not known. CDR3s include the opening cysteine and the closing phenylalanine or tryptophan. The order of the fields is D gene, V gene, J gene, clone size, CDR3 DNA, CDR3 protein. D genes are given only for firm matches. The listing skips clone size in some rows; elsewhere it reads once, few, many or a size class.

-	TRBV11-2	TRBJ2-5	few	TGTGCCAGCAGCTTAGGCTGGCGGGGGCAACAAGAGACCCAGTACTTC	CASSLGWRGQQETQYF
-	TRBV29-1	TRBJ1-2	-	TGCAGCGTTGAGTGGGGGACCTATGGCTACACCTTC	CSVEWGTYGYTF
TRBD1	TRBV20-1	TRBJ1-1	-	TGCAGTGCTAGAGAGGGACAGGGTAACACTGAAGCTTTCTTT	CSAREGQGNTEAFF
-	TRBV4-3	TRBJ1-1	-	TGCGCCAGCAGCCACCTGACGAACACTGAAGCTTTCTTT	CASSHLTNTEAFF
-	TRBV7-2	TRBJ1-1	-	TGTGCCAGCAGACCTCAAGAGACTGAAGCTTTCTTT	CASRPQETEAFF
TRBD1	TRBV5-1	TRBJ2-2	once	TGCGCCAGCAGTGGGACAGGGAACACCAGGGAGCTGTTTTTT	CASSGTGNTRELFF
-	TRBV29-1	TRBJ1-1	few	TGCAGCGGGTCCCAGGGCTGGGGTATGAACACTGAAGCTTTCTTT	CSGSQGWGMNTEAFF
-	TRBV19	TRBJ2-7	-	TGTGCCAGTAGTAGATCATTAGACAGCATCTCCTACGAGCAGTACTTC	CASSRSLDSISYEQYF
-	TRBV5-1	TRBJ1-2	-	TGCGCCAGCAGCTTCACAGGGCCGCGCTATGGCTACACCTTC	CASSFTGPRYGYTF
-	TRBV5-1	TRBJ2-3	few	TGCGCCAGAACCGCGCGGGACACGTCTAATACGCAGTATTTT	CARTARDTSNTQYF
-	TRBV20-1	TRBJ2-3	few	TGCAGTGCTCTCGCTACGAAGGGCACAGATACGCAGTATTTT	CSALATKGTDTQYF
TRBD1	TRBV12-5	TRBJ1-2	few	TGTGCTAGTGGTTTGGCCGGGACAGGAGGGGGCTACACCTTC	CASGLAGTGGGYTF
-	TRBV20-1	TRBJ2-5	-	TGCAGTGCTAGTCCAGTCCACGAGACCCAGTACTTC	CSASPVHETQYF
-	TRBV7-6	TRBJ1-1	-	TGTGCCAGCAGCGATCCCGGGGCCCTAAGGACTGAAGCTTTCTTT	CASSDPGALRTEAFF
TRBD2	TRBV12-5	TRBJ2-3	many	TGTGCTAGTGGTTTGGGCGGGGGGGCCCCCGAAGATACGCAGTATTTT	CASGLGGGAPEDTQYF
-	TRBV12-3/TRBV12-4	TRBJ2-3	many	TGTGCCAGCAGTTTAGGGAGACTAGATACAGATACGCAGTATTTT	CASSLGRLDTDTQYF
-	TRBV7-2	TRBJ2-3	-	TGTGCCAGCAGCTTGGGGGGGCAGCCTCAAGATCAGACGCAGTATTTT	CASSLGGQPQDQTQYF
TRBD1	TRBV6-7	TRBJ2-3	few	TGTGCCAGCAGTTATCAGGGGGTAAACACAGATACGCAGTATTTT	CASSYQGVNTDTQYF
-	TRBV9	TRBJ2-7	few	TGTGCCAGCAGCGCAGGACAGATAACCTACGACGAGCAGTACTTC	CASSAGQITYDEQYF
TRBD1	TRBV14	TRBJ2-1	few	TGTGCCAGCAGCCCGCAGGGGGCTAAGCAGTTCTTC	CASSPQGAKQFF
-	TRBV7-7	TRBJ2-1	few	TGTGCCAGCAGCTTAGGGCGGGGGCAGAGTTATGAGCAGTTCTTC	CASSLGRGQSYEQFF
-	TRBV9	TRBJ1-3	-	TGTGCCAGCAGCGAAGGGGGGGGACGCGATATTGGAAACACCATATATTTT	CASSEGGGRDIGNTIYF
TRBD1	TRBV4-1	TRBJ1-5	-	TGCGCCAGCAGCCCCACGACGGGCAGGGGGCATCAGCCCCAGCATTTT	CASSPTTGRGHQPQHF
-	TRBV2	TRBJ2-3	-	TGTGCCAGCAGTGAAATATCAGGCACAGATACGCAGTATTTT	CASSEISGTDTQYF
TRBD1	TRBV7-2	TRBJ1-4	-	TGTGCCAGCAGCTCACGGGACAGGGCTAATGAAAAACTGTTTTTT	CASSSRDRANEKLFF
-	TRBV4-3	TRBJ2-5	few	TGCGCCAGCAGCCAAGGGGCCCGTCCCGGCCAAGAGACCCAGTACTTC	CASSQGARPGQETQYF
TRBD1	TRBV6-5	TRBJ1-2	few	TGTGCCAGCAGTAGCCAGACAGGGGGCGCAAATGGCTACACCTTC	CASSSQTGGANGYTF
-	TRBV5-1	TRBJ1-2	-	TGCTCCAGCAGCCTCCCTAGCGAGGACTATGGCTACACCTTC	CSSSLPSEDYGYTF
-	TRBV7-2	TRBJ2-3	few	TGTGCCAGCAGCTTCGACCTAGTTGGGAGCACAGATACGCAGTATTTT	CASSFDLVGSTDTQYF
-	TRBV7-6	TRBJ1-5	-	TGTGCCAGCAACGAGGGGAAGAAGGGTCAGCCCCAGCATTTT	CASNEGKKGQPQHF
-	TRBV7-9	TRBJ1-3	few	TGTGCCAGCAGCTTACAGTTAGCAGGAAACACCATATATTTT	CASSLQLAGNTIYF
-	TRBV29-1	TRBJ2-3	few	TGCAGCGCCCGGGGCCAGAACACAGATACGCAGTATTTT	CSARGQNTDTQYF
-	TRBV7-2	TRBJ2-3	-	TGTGCCAGCAGCTTAACAGCCCCGTCCCCAGATACGCAGTATTTT	CASSLTAPSPDTQYF
-	TRBV24-1	TRBJ2-2	-	TGTGCCACCAGCGCCGCCCAGGGCGCTGAGGGCGACTCCGGGGAGCTGTTTTTT	CATSAAQGAEGDSGELFF
-	TRBV12-3/TRBV12-4	TRBJ1-5	many	TGTGCCAGCAGTTATAGCCCCGCAGGGTTGAGTCAGCCCCAGCATTTT	CASSYSPAGLSQPQHF
TRBD2	TRBV4-1	TRBJ2-5	-	TGCGCCAGCAGCCAAGGACACTTGGGGGAGGGGACCCAGTACTTC	CASSQGHLGEGTQYF
TRBD1	TRBV6-5	TRBJ1-2	few	TGTGCCAGCAGTTACACAACAGGGGGCAACTATGGCTACACCTTC	CASSYTTGGNYGYTF
-	TRBV20-1	TRBJ1-6	-	TGCAGTGCGGAACCGACAGGATCCAATTCACCCCTCCACTTT	CSAEPTGSNSPLHF
TRBD1	TRBV5-1	TRBJ1-1	-	TGCGCCAGCACCTTAGGACAGGGGAGTGCTGAAGCTTTCTTT	CASTLGQGSAEAFF
-	TRBV24-1	TRBJ2-5	-	TGTGCCACCAGTGAGACAGGGGAGGGAGAGACCCAGTACTTC	CATSETGEGETQYF
TRBD2	TRBV7-7	TRBJ2-1	few	TGTGCCAGCAGCTCCGGGACTAGCGGGGGCAATGAGCAGTTCTTC	CASSSGTSGGNEQFF
TRBD2	TRBV4-3	TRBJ2-5	-	TGCGCCAGCAGCCAAGATAGCGGGGGGTTTCAAGAGACCCAGTACTTC	CASSQDSGGFQETQYF
-	TRBV6-5	TRBJ2-3	-	TGTGCCAGCAGAGAACAGGGTTTGCTTAGCACAGATACGCAGTATTTT	CASREQGLLSTDTQYF
-	TRBV7-3	TRBJ2-5	-	TGTGCCAGCAGCTTAACTCAGGAAGAGACCCAGTACTTC	CASSLTQEETQYF
TRBD1	TRBV4-1	TRBJ1-6	few	TGCGCCAGCAGCCTTTCCGGACAGGGAAATTCACCCCTCCACTTT	CASSLSGQGNSPLHF
-	TRBV4-3	TRBJ2-5	-	TGCGCCAGCAGCCAAGATGCGGAAAAGACCCAGTACTTC	CASSQDAEKTQYF
TRBD2	TRBV6-5	TRBJ2-3	few	TGTGCCAGCAGGTCCGAAGCGGGACGAGATACGCAGTATTTT	CASRSEAGRDTQYF
-	TRBV5-1	TRBJ1-1	few	TGCGCCAGCAGCTTGGGGCAGTGGAGGGACACTGAAGCTTTCTTT	CASSLGQWRDTEAFF
-	TRBV5-6	TRBJ1-2	few	TGTGCCAGCAGCTTGACTCTTAACTATGGCTACACCTTC	CASSLTLNYGYTF
TRBD1	TRBV6-5	TRBJ2-5	-	TGTGCCAGCAGTGACACAGGGGGAAAGGAGACCCAGTACTTC	CASSDTGGKETQYF
-	TRBV12-3/TRBV12-4	TRBJ2-5	-	TGTGCCAGCAGCACGGGGGCGAGGGTGGAGACCCAGTACTTC	CASSTGARVETQYF
-	TRBV6-2/TRBV6-3	TRBJ1-6	-	TGTGCCAGCGGTCCCGGGTCACCCCTCCACTTT	CASGPGSPLHF
-	TRBV9	TRBJ2-1	-	TGTGCCAGCAGCGTAGGCGCCGCCAATGAGCAGTTCTTC	CASSVGAANEQFF